This TCR beta chain derives from a study of cytomegalovirus exposure and HLA in healthy donors. Whole-study results and caveats: Rare sequences made up most TCRs, while some public TCRs were found in many donors. Reportedly, cytomegalovirus status was diagnosed with high sensitivity and specificity. Cytomegalovirus association was listed for 150 to 200 TCR beta chains.

The assay was immunoSEQ multiplex PCR, and TCRdb's table has in-frame clones only and misses some. In the table there are around 200,000 clones, around 81% of which are singletons. This clone was picked up one time. Its target is unknown. This CDR3 contains 16 residues. V gave up 3 bases and J gave up 4 bases; unmatched junction bases: 6. Germline V gene lookup returns CDR1 SGHTA and CDR2 FQGNSA. This TCR was sampled from a woman under 30 in good health and CMV-seropositive. The V call is TRBV7-2, the J call TRBJ2-7, with TRBD2 identical over 13 bases. Sequencing was performed on PBMCs. The CDR3 DNA reads as TGTGCCAGCAGCTTCGGACTAGCGGGGGAGAGGTACGAGCAGTACTTC. Translated: CASSFGLAGERYEQYF.